Below, 27 T cell receptor beta chains from the same sample are listed, as sequenced in a study of OX40 agonist ivuxolimab in advanced cancers. Libraries were prepared by immunoSEQ multiplex PCR; TCRdb keeps only in-frame clonotypes and omits some of them. The table records 60,000 to 100,000 clones, around 87% of them present only once. The source material was CD4+ or CD8+ T cells sorted from blood, sampled in a trial of the OX40 agonist ivuxolimab. The source is an adult with an advanced solid tumor such as melanoma, head and neck, liver or kidney cancer.

The chain combines TRBV2 with TRBJ1-2, with D possibly TRBD1 on 5 matching bases. The germline CDR1 and CDR2 sequences are SNHLY and FYNNEI. The CDR3 covers 16 residues. V lost 7 bases and J lost 7, with 25 bases in between. The CDR3 is CASNDPSRLRAVGYTF. CDR3 sequence (DNA): TGTGCCAGCAATGACCCCTCTCGTCTCAGGGCTGTTGGCTACACCTTC.

This clone is a singleton in its sample. The J gene is TRBJ2-2, the V gene TRBV11-1, with 7 bases identical to TRBD1. This CDR3 region has 14 residues. The junction had 4 bases not matched to a gene; V was cut back by 6 bases and J by 3 bases. Per germline, CDR1 SGHAT and CDR2 FQDESV (reference sequence). CDR3 sequence (DNA): TGTGCCAGCAGTCCAGACAGGGACACCGGGGAGCTGTTTTTT. Protein: CASSPDRDTGELFF. The whole variable domain, filled in from reference TRBV11-1 and TRBJ2-2, reads EAEVAQSPRYKITEKSQAVAFWCDPISGHATLYWYRQILGQGPELLVQFQDESVVDDSQLPKDRFSAERLKGVDSTLKIQPAELGDSAMYLCASSPDRDTGELFFGEGSRLTVL.

The V gene is TRBV7-8, the J gene TRBJ2-1, with 8 nucleotides matching TRBD1. CDR1 is SGHVS, CDR2 FQNEAQ, per germline. This CDR3 spans 18 amino acids. J gave up 1 base and V 2 bases, and 10 bases lay outside the gene matches. In DNA, the CDR3 is TGTGCCAGCAGCTTACCGCTTAGGACAGGGAGGTCCTACAATGAGCAGTTCTTC. Its protein is CASSLPLRTGRSYNEQFF. The full variable domain, rest sourced from reference TRBV7-8 and TRBJ2-1, is GAGVSQSPRYKVAKRGQDVALRCDPISGHVSLFWYQQALGQGPEFLTYFQNEAQLDKSGLPSDRFFAERPEGSVSTLKIQRTQQEDSAVYLCASSLPLRTGRSYNEQFFGPGTRLTVL.

This rearrangement joins TRBV5-1 to TRBJ1-2; D unresolved. CDR1 is SGHRS, CDR2 YFSETQ, per germline. This CDR3 has 13 residues. V lost 0 bases and J lost 3, with 6 bases in between. The CDR3 nucleotides read TGCGCCAGCAGCTTGGGTCTCGACTATGGCTACACCTTC. Protein: CASSLGLDYGYTF.

This chain joins TRBV13 and TRBJ2-3; 12 bases fit TRBD2. Germline V lookup: CDR1 PRHDT, CDR2 FYEKMQ (reference sequence). Trimming cost V 3 bases and J 3 bases; bases outside gene matches: 1. This CDR3 is 15 amino acids long. The chain's CDR3 is CASSFTSGRTDTQYF. The CDR3 nucleotides are TGTGCCAGCAGCTTTACTAGCGGGAGGACAGATACGCAGTATTTT.

This clone has a single count. CDR3 in DNA: TGTGCCAGCAGCCGGGACTCTTTGACAGATACGCAGTATTTT. This translates into CASSRDSLTDTQYF. The chain uses TRBV6-1 and TRBJ2-3, with D perhaps TRBD2 (6 bases). V was cut by 6 bases and J by 3 bases, with 13 bases left in between. Germline CDR1 MNHNS, CDR2 SASEGT. The length of the CDR3 is 14 residues.

The chain couples TRBV4-2 to TRBJ2-1, with 10 bases lining up with TRBD2. The trim removed 1 base at V and 6 bases at J, leaving 6 bases unmatched. Germline V gene sequence: CDR1 LGHNA, CDR2 YNFKEQ. This CDR3 region has 16 residues. The CDR3: CASSQGSGRSGNEQFF. CDR3 in DNA: TGTGCCAGCAGCCAAGGTAGCGGGAGGTCGGGCAATGAGCAGTTCTTC.

J is TRBJ2-1 and V is TRBV4-1; no reliable D call. The CDR3 contains 17 residues. The V end lost 4 bases, the J end lost 0 bases, and 16 bases lay between the germline ends. Looked up from germline, CDR1 is MGHRA and CDR2 is YSYEKL. The CDR3 DNA reads as TGCGCCAGCAGCCTAACCCCAATCTATATCTCCTACAATGAGCAGTTCTTC. It is translated as CASSLTPIYISYNEQFF.

The V and J genes are TRBV5-1 and TRBJ2-5; 10 nucleotides agree with TRBD1. This CDR3 spans 16 amino acids. The V segment lost 3 bases and the J segment 5 bases; nucleotides outside the gene matches: 10. CDR1 and CDR2 (germline): SGHRS, YFSETQ. The CDR3 region has the DNA TGCGCCAGCAGCTCTTCCGGGACAGGGGTTTTCGAGACCCAGTACTTC. It translates to CASSSSGTGVFETQYF.

The sample holds a few counts of this clone. The chain is built from TRBV4-2 and TRBJ2-2, with D perhaps TRBD2 (6 bases). This CDR3 region has 16 residues. Germline CDR1 reads LGHNA; CDR2 reads YNFKEQ. The ends were cut back, 4 bases at V and 7 bases at J, with 19 bases in the middle. The CDR3 sequence is CASSPGTFIVGGELFF. The CDR3 nucleotides are TGTGCCAGCAGCCCGGGGACTTTTATTGTTGGCGGGGAGCTGTTTTTT.

V gene TRBV18 combines with J gene TRBJ1-2, with D unresolved. Germline CDR1 reads KGHSH; CDR2 reads LQKENI. Trimming removed 3 bases from V and 2 bases from J, with 16 bases in between. The CDR3 covers 16 residues. The CDR3 reads CASSPFTNPANYGYTF. In nucleotides, the CDR3 is TGTGCCAGCTCACCCTTTACGAACCCAGCAAACTATGGCTACACCTTC.

With regard to this clone: The junction departs from germline at one end; a sequencing error may be responsible. This rearrangement joins TRBV20-1 to TRBJ2-7; D unclear. Germline lookup yields CDR1 DFQATT and CDR2 SNEGSKA (reference sequence). This CDR3 comprises 11 residues. The CDR3 reads CSARDKRAVNF. DNA of the CDR3: TGCAGTGCTAGAGATAAACGAGCAGTAAACTTC.

This clone has a handful of counts. The chain uses TRBV5-1 and TRBJ2-7; D is possibly TRBD1 or TRBD2 (6 bases each). CDR1 and CDR2 from the germline V gene are SGHRS and YFSETQ. V lost 4 bases to trimming and J lost 9 bases, with 23 bases between them. CDR3 size: 15 residues. CDR3 in amino acids: CASSPLGAGREGQYF. Here the CDR3 DNA reads TGCGCCAGCAGCCCTCTGGGGGCGGGACGCGAGGGGCAGTACTTC.

The J gene is TRBJ2-3, the V gene TRBV6-1, with TRBD2 matching 9 bases. Germline-derived CDR1 and CDR2 are MNHNS and SASEGT. CDR3 size: 15 residues. With 2 bases clipped from V and 5 bases from J, the junction kept 5 bases outside the gene matches. The CDR3 loop reads CASSESGRTRDTQYF. CDR3 nucleotide sequence: TGTGCCAGCAGTGAAAGCGGGAGGACTAGAGATACGCAGTATTTT.

The CDR3 nucleotides read TGCGCCAGCAGCTTGGCCGAAGCCGGGCCTCGCTATGGCTACACCTTC. Protein: CASSLAEAGPRYGYTF. The chain is built from TRBV5-1 and TRBJ1-2; the D is unclear. The CDR3 is 16 residues long. The germline V gene encodes CDR1 SGHRS and CDR2 YFSETQ. V was cut by 0 bases and J by 4 bases, with 16 bases left in between.

J is TRBJ2-1 and V is TRBV20-1; no clear D gene. Germline V CDR1 and CDR2: DFQATT, SNEGSKA (reference sequence). Trimming pared 6 bases from V and 10 bases from J, leaving 13 bases between. The CDR3 runs to 11 residues. CDR3 bases: TGCAGTGCCCCTGTGAGTCGCGAGCAGTTCTTC. Its translation is CSAPVSREQFF.

J is TRBJ2-3 and V is TRBV6-5; 7 bases are a match to TRBD1. V lost 6 bases to trimming and J lost 1 base; unmatched junction nucleotides: 4. Looked up from germline, CDR1 is MNHEY and CDR2 is SVGAGI. CDR3 length: 14 residues. The CDR3 bases are TGTGCCAGCAGAACAGGGGCAGGCACAGATACGCAGTATTTT. Protein product: CASRTGAGTDTQYF.

This clone was seen a single time. The chain employs TRBV2 and TRBJ1-3; D might be TRBD1 (6 bases). The CDR3 contains 14 residues. Germline values: CDR1 SNHLY, CDR2 FYNNEI. V was pared by 6 bases and J by 1 base, with 10 bases between. CDR3 nucleotides: TGTGCCAGCAGGGGGACAACATCTGGAAACACCATATATTTT. Its protein is CASRGTTSGNTIYF.

The chain couples TRBV14 to TRBJ2-7, with 13 nucleotides matching TRBD2. Losses at the gene ends were 2 bases for V and 7 bases for J; bases not matched to a gene: 5. The CDR3 has 15 residues. The germline V gene has CDR1 SGHDN and CDR2 FVKESK. The CDR3 sequence is CASSQTGLAGREQYF. The CDR3 DNA follows: TGTGCCAGCAGCCAAACGGGACTAGCGGGACGTGAGCAGTACTTC. Together with reference TRBV14 and TRBJ2-7, the CDR3 gives the full variable domain: EAGVTQFPSHSVIEKGQTVTLRCDPISGHDNLYWYRRVMGKEIKFLLHFVKESKQDESGMPNNRFLAERTGGTYSTLKVQPAELEDSGVYFCASSQTGLAGREQYFGPGTRLTVT.

The chain has TRBV15 and TRBJ1-1; the D is unclear. Germline V CDR1 and CDR2: LNHNV, YYDKDF (reference sequence). The V end was cut by 6 bases, the J end by 2 bases, with 7 bases between. This CDR3 is built from 12 residues. CDR3 in amino acids: CATSSRNTEAFF. As DNA, the CDR3 is TGTGCCACCAGTTCAAGAAACACTGAAGCTTTCTTT.

The chain has TRBV4-3 and TRBJ2-2; TRBD2 aligns across 8 bases. V shed 5 bases, J shed 6 bases, and the junction held 17 bases outside the gene matches. The germline V gene encodes CDR1 LGHNA and CDR2 YSLEER. The CDR3 length is 18 residues. The CDR3 DNA follows: TGCGCCAGCAGCTTAACCTGGAATAGCGGGACCGGGGCCGGGGAGCTGTTTTTT. This sequence encodes CASSLTWNSGTGAGELFF.

This chain connects TRBV7-2 to TRBJ2-7; tentatively, D is TRBD2 (5 bases). With 3 bases removed from V and 7 bases from J, the gap between germline ends came to 19 bases. Germline V lookup: CDR1 SGHTA, CDR2 FQGNSA. This CDR3 has 15 amino acids. CDR3 nucleotides: TGTGCCAGCAGCTTCCGGGCGAGCGGAGTGCGAGAGCAGTACTTC. This sequence encodes CASSFRASGVREQYF. The full variable domain, with the rest looked up from reference TRBV7-2 and TRBJ2-7, is GAGVSQSPSNKVTEKGKDVELRCDPISGHTALYWYRQSLGQGLEFLIYFQGNSAPDKSGLPSDRFSAERTGGSVSTLTIQRTQQEDSAVYLCASSFRASGVREQYFGPGTRLTVT.

This clone was observed once. The V call is TRBV18, the J call TRBJ2-1; 7 bases agree with TRBD2. Unmatched junction bases numbered 10, after V lost 6 bases and J lost 5 bases. CDR3 length equals 15 residues. Germline CDR1 reads KGHSH; CDR2 reads LQKENI. For the CDR3, the DNA is TGTGCCAGCTCGCGCTTCCGGCTAGCGGACAATGAGCAGTTCTTC. Translation: CASSRFRLADNEQFF.

V is TRBV28 and J is TRBJ1-4; weak D call: TRBD1 (5 bases). This CDR3 is 13 amino acids long. V shed 8 bases and J shed 5 bases, with 12 bases lying between them. CDR1 is MDHEN and CDR2 is SYDVKM in the germline V gene. CDR3 nucleotide sequence: TGTGCCAGCGAGCTGCGGGGGAATGAAAAACTGTTTTTT. Protein: CASELRGNEKLFF.

The V and J genes are TRBV9 and TRBJ2-2, with D unresolved. CDR3 length: 16 amino acids. V lost 3 bases to trimming and J lost 6 bases, with 18 bases between them. Looked up from germline, CDR1 is SGDLS and CDR2 is YYNGEE. CDR3 coding DNA: TGTGCCAGCAGCGGAGTCGTTGGACCCCGGGCCGGGGAGCTGTTTTTT. Translation: CASSGVVGPRAGELFF.

The J gene is TRBJ2-5, the V gene TRBV30; D gene uncertain. In germline, CDR1 is GTSNPN, CDR2 SVGIG (reference sequence). The CDR3 length is 12 residues. Trimming left V 3 bases short and J 1 base short, with 6 bases between. The CDR3 nucleotides read TGTGCCTGGAGAACTCTCCAAGAGACCCAGTACTTC. This sequence encodes CAWRTLQETQYF.

The genes are TRBV2 and TRBJ1-4; the D is unclear. The CDR3 runs to 14 residues. Germline lookup yields CDR1 SNHLY and CDR2 FYNNEI. Trimming left V 6 bases short and J 8 bases short, with 16 bases between. The CDR3 is CASSHDTGGEKLFF. CDR3 nucleotide sequence: TGTGCCAGCAGCCACGACACGGGCGGCGAAAAACTGTTTTTT.